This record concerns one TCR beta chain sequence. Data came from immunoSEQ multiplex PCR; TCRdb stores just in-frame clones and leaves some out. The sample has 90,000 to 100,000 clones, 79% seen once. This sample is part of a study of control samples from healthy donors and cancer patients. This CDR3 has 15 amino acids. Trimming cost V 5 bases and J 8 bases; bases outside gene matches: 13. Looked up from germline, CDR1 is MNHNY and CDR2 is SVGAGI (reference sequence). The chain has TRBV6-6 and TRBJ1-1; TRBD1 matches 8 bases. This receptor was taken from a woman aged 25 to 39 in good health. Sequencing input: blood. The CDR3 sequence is CASSPNAGQGPEAFF. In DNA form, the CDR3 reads TGTGCCAGCAGTCCGAATGCCGGACAGGGTCCAGAAGCTTTCTTT.